There are many counts of the clone carrying this TCR beta chain. Its antigen is unidentified. The germline V and J ends were trimmed by 1 base and 2 bases, with 11 bases remaining between them. The germline V gene has CDR1 LGHNT and CDR2 FRNRAP. The CDR3 consists of 16 residues. These data are taken from a study of regulatory T cells in long-lasting Graves disease. Time point indicated: persistent/refractory GD, antithyroid drugs over 5 years with positive TRAb. PBMCs were the source of the RNA used for TCR sequencing. Arm-PCR of CDR3 regions with iRepertoire HTBI primers generated TCR beta libraries. Source study methods: Throughout the samples, researchers identified roughly 57 TRBV and 13 to 15 TRBJ segments. Via MiXCR, TCRdb re-called the multiplex PCR reads, giving one row per CDR3 protein. TCRdb's processing, not the study's, gives the V and J calls here. The table has some 440,000 distinct CDR3 sequences, less than 25% seen once; the top ten hold 7.8%.

Study-wide findings and caveats: Newly diagnosed patients shared around 910 public clonotypes; persistent patients shared some 2,700. The study examined only peripheral blood, not thyroid tissue. Persistent disease was associated with favored TRBV28 usage and with favored use of TRBJ1-2 and TRBJ2-5.

The TCR was taken from a female donor with Graves disease. The sample here was peripheral blood mononuclear cells (PBMCs), taken when the disease was refractory, from a patient treated with antithyroid drugs. The gene calls are TRBV12-5 and TRBJ2-2, with no clear D. CDR3 region: CASGLALGVNTGELFF. The CDR3 nucleotides are TGTGCTAGTGGTTTGGCACTTGGGGTTAACACCGGGGAGCTGTTTTTT. Together with reference TRBV12-5 and TRBJ2-2, the CDR3 gives the full variable domain: DARVTQTPRHKVTEMGQEVTMRCQPILGHNTVFWYRQTMMQGLELLAYFRNRAPLDDSGMPKDRFSAEMPDATLATLKIQPSEPRDSAVYFCASGLALGVNTGELFFGEGSRLTVL.